Below, 30 T cell receptor beta chains from the same sample are listed, as sequenced in a study of blood T cell repertoires in COVID-19. Sequencing was performed with immunoSEQ multiplex PCR; in TCRdb, only in-frame clones are kept and a portion is missing. Of some 150,000 clones listed, 88% are singletons. Source material: peripheral blood. The receptors were gathered from a human donor in a cohort sampled during active COVID-19.

This chain uses TRBV2 with TRBJ2-1; D might be TRBD2 (5 bases). V shed 5 bases and J shed 4 bases, with 24 bases lying between them. Germline V lookup: CDR1 SNHLY, CDR2 FYNNEI. CDR3 size: 18 residues. CDR3 in DNA: TGTGCCAGCAGTTGGTTGGGCGCTAGCCAAGCTTTGTACAATGAGCAGTTCTTC. It translates to CASSWLGASQALYNEQFF.

V and J are TRBV3-1 (or the pseudogene TRBV3-2) and TRBJ2-2, with 11 bases fitting TRBD2. The junction had 12 bases not matched to a gene; V was cut back by 5 bases and J by 4 bases. This CDR3 spans 18 amino acids. Per germline, CDR1 LGHDT and CDR2 YNNKEL (reference sequence). CDR3 region: CASSALWLAGGCTGELFF. CDR3 nucleotide sequence: TGTGCCAGCAGCGCCTTGTGGCTAGCGGGAGGTTGCACCGGGGAGCTGTTTTTT.

CDR3 nucleotides: TGCAGCGTTGAAGATCTAAAGTTGAACACTGAAGCTTTCTTT. It codes for CSVEDLKLNTEAFF. The chain links TRBV29-1 to TRBJ1-1; D gene unclear. V was trimmed by 0 bases and J by 0 bases, leaving 8 bases between them. Germline lookup yields CDR1 SQVTM and CDR2 ANQGSEA. The CDR3 has 14 residues.

This rearrangement joins TRBV19 to TRBJ2-7; 8 bases align to TRBD1. Germline V gene sequence: CDR1 LNHDA, CDR2 SQIVND (reference sequence). CDR3 length: 15 amino acids. With 5 bases clipped from V and 0 bases from J, the junction kept 6 bases outside the gene matches. The CDR3 nucleotides are TGTGCCAGTAGTCCCGGACAGGGCTACTCCTACGAGCAGTACTTC. It is translated as CASSPGQGYSYEQYF.

V is TRBV7-2 and J is TRBJ1-4, with D uncertain. The CDR3 has 17 residues. V lost 5 bases to trimming and J lost 0 bases, with 16 bases between them. CDR1 and CDR2 from the germline V gene are SGHTA and FQGNSA. The CDR3 spells CASSPNLIAATNEKLFF. CDR3 sequence (DNA): TGTGCCAGCAGCCCCAACTTAATCGCTGCAACTAATGAAAAACTGTTTTTT.

J is TRBJ2-1 and V is TRBV5-8; D is perhaps TRBD1 (6 bases). Germline V gene sequence: CDR1 SGHTS, CDR2 YDEGEE. Trimming cost V 4 bases and J 4 bases, with 15 bases left between them. CDR3 length: 15 amino acids. The CDR3 DNA sequence: TGTGCCAGCAGCCCCGGACAGATTTCATACAATGAGCAGTTCTTC. It encodes CASSPGQISYNEQFF.

The rearrangement joins TRBV5-4 to TRBJ2-1; 8 bases agree with TRBD2. Germline CDR1 and CDR2: SGHNT and YYREEE (reference sequence). V gave up 2 bases and J gave up 4 bases; unmatched junction bases: 2. CDR3 length: 14 residues. The CDR3 DNA follows: TGTGCCAGCAGCTTATCTAGCGGGTACAATGAGCAGTTCTTC. Its translation is CASSLSSGYNEQFF.

The chain joins TRBV15 to TRBJ2-1; 12 bases fit TRBD2. Germline V CDR1 and CDR2: LNHNV, YYDKDF (reference sequence). V was clipped by 5 bases and J by 7 bases; unmatched bases: 15. This CDR3 comprises 18 residues. In nucleotides, the CDR3 is TGTGCCACCAGCTACCATATATCACTAGCGGGAGGAAGGAATGAGCAGTTCTTC. Translation gives CATSYHISLAGGRNEQFF.

The rearrangement links TRBV6-4 to TRBJ2-7; unclear D gene. In germline, CDR1 is MRHNA, CDR2 SNTAGT. CDR3 length equals 12 residues. The ends were cut back, 6 bases at V and 4 bases at J, with 10 bases in the middle. The CDR3 protein is CASRGRIYEQYF. The CDR3 DNA is TGTGCCAGCAGGGGCAGAATTTACGAGCAGTACTTC.

The chain has TRBV28 and TRBJ2-3; D might be TRBD2 (5 bases). The CDR3 runs to 13 residues. Trimming left V 6 bases short and J 0 bases short, with 7 bases between. Germline assignment: CDR1 MDHEN and CDR2 SYDVKM. The CDR3 region is CASRRVSTDTQYF. As DNA, the CDR3 is TGTGCCAGCAGGAGGGTTAGCACAGATACGCAGTATTTT. The whole variable domain, remainder taken from reference TRBV28 and TRBJ2-3, is DVKVTQSSRYLVKRTGEKVFLECVQDMDHENMFWYRQDPGLGLRLIYFSYDVKMKEKGDIPEGYSVSREKKERFSLILESASTNQTSMYLCASRRVSTDTQYFGPGTRLTVL.

The rearrangement joins TRBV19 to TRBJ1-3, with D possibly being TRBD1 (5 bases). Germline V gene lookup returns CDR1 LNHDA and CDR2 SQIVND (reference sequence). V lost 8 bases and J 0 bases, leaving 11 bases between the germline ends. The CDR3 consists of 14 residues. CDR3 DNA sequence: TGTGCCAGTCAGACAGATCACTCTGGAAACACCATATATTTT. Protein product: CASQTDHSGNTIYF. Full variable domain (outside the CDR3, taken from reference TRBV19 and TRBJ1-3): DGGITQSPKYLFRKEGQNVTLSCEQNLNHDAMYWYRQDPGQGLRLIYYSQIVNDFQKGDIAEGYSVSREKKESFPLTVTSAQKNPTAFYLCASQTDHSGNTIYFGEGSWLTVV.

The V call is TRBV30, the J call TRBJ1-5; TRBD1 agrees at 8 bases. V lost 2 bases, J lost 6 bases, and 12 bases stayed unmatched. The CDR3 extends over 16 amino acids. Looked up from germline, CDR1 is GTSNPN and CDR2 is SVGIG (reference sequence). CDR3: CAWSPLGQGGGQPQHF. The CDR3 coding sequence is TGTGCCTGGAGTCCACTCGGACAGGGCGGAGGTCAGCCCCAGCATTTT.

This chain uses TRBV11-1 with TRBJ2-1; D possibly corresponds to TRBD2 (6 bases). Per germline, CDR1 SGHAT and CDR2 FQDESV (reference sequence). This CDR3 is 15 amino acids long. Trimming removed 5 bases at V and 6 bases at J, with 17 bases between. The CDR3 coding sequence is TGTGCCAGCAGCCAAGGGACTTTAGTGGGCAATGAGCAGTTCTTC. Its protein is CASSQGTLVGNEQFF.

This chain links TRBV12-3 or TRBV12-4 with TRBJ1-2; 9 nucleotides match TRBD1. This CDR3 is built from 13 residues. V lost 5 bases and J lost 8; bases outside the gene matches: 6. The CDR3 here is CASSQDRGGGYTF. Written as DNA, the CDR3 is TGTGCCAGCAGTCAGGACAGGGGAGGAGGCTACACCTTC.

The rearrangement links TRBV6-2 or TRBV6-3 to TRBJ2-7, with 11 nucleotides matching TRBD2. Germline loops: CDR1 MNHEY, CDR2 SVGEGT. The CDR3 has 15 amino acids. V lost 6 bases, J lost 3 bases, and 7 bases stayed unmatched. CDR3 sequence (DNA): TGTGCCAGCAGCGCCACTAGCGGGAGAGGCTACGAGCAGTACTTC. Translation: CASSATSGRGYEQYF.

This clone was found a few times. The CDR3 region has the DNA TGTGCCAGCAGTTCTGGGACAGGGGGCTTCCTCCACTTT. Amino acids: CASSSGTGGFLHF. The chain couples TRBV6-5 to TRBJ1-6; TRBD1 agrees at 12 bases. CDR1 is MNHEY, CDR2 SVGAGI, per germline. V was clipped by 4 bases and J by 15 bases; unmatched bases: 4. The length of the CDR3 is 13 residues.

The rearrangement links TRBV4-2 to TRBJ1-1, with 8 bases matching TRBD1. CDR1 LGHNA and CDR2 YNFKEQ come from the germline V gene. Losses at the gene ends were 4 bases for V and 2 bases for J; bases not matched to a gene: 6. This CDR3 is built from 15 residues. As DNA, the CDR3 is TGTGCCAGCAGCCCACCGGGACAGGTTAACACTGAAGCTTTCTTT. It specifies CASSPPGQVNTEAFF.

A word on this clone: The identical CDR3 is also encoded by other nucleotide sequences in the sample. The chain recombines TRBV27 with TRBJ2-5, with 8 bases fitting TRBD1. Trimming cost V 5 bases and J 5 bases; bases outside gene matches: 4. CDR1 is MNHEY, CDR2 SMNVEV, per germline (reference sequence). The CDR3 length is 13 residues. CDR3 DNA: TGTGCCAGCAGTCCGCGGACAGGGGAGACCCAGTACTTC. It codes for CASSPRTGETQYF.

For this clone: Possible read error: a much larger clone is one base away. V and J are TRBV4-2 and TRBJ2-7, with TRBD2 identical over 11 bases. V was pared by 1 base and J by 2 bases, with 1 base of the junction left unmatched. The CDR3 is made up of 15 amino acids. The germline V gene encodes CDR1 LGHNA and CDR2 YNFKEQ. The CDR3 DNA reads TGTGCCAGCAGCCAAGGACTAGCGGGGACCTACGAGCAGTACTTC. Translated: CASSQGLAGTYEQYF.

The V gene is TRBV19, the J gene TRBJ2-2, with 9 bases lining up with TRBD2. The germline gives CDR1 LNHDA, CDR2 SQIVND (reference sequence). CDR3 length: 15 residues. The V and J ends lost 2 bases and 6 bases, in that order; junction bases with no gene match: 4. The CDR3 DNA reads as TGTGCCAGTAGTATACGGCGGGAGGGTGCCGGGGAGCTGTTTTTT. The encoded protein is CASSIRREGAGELFF. Full variable domain (rest looked up from reference TRBV19 and TRBJ2-2): DGGITQSPKYLFRKEGQNVTLSCEQNLNHDAMYWYRQDPGQGLRLIYYSQIVNDFQKGDIAEGYSVSREKKESFPLTVTSAQKNPTAFYLCASSIRREGAGELFFGEGSRLTVL.

The chain couples TRBV5-1 to TRBJ2-7; tentative D call: TRBD1 (5 bases). CDR3 length equals 14 residues. The germline CDR1 and CDR2 sequences are SGHRS and YFSETQ. The V end was cut by 0 bases, the J end by 5 bases, with 12 bases between. CDR3 in amino acids: CASSLAWGEDEQYF. CDR3 bases: TGCGCCAGCAGCTTGGCCTGGGGCGAGGACGAGCAGTACTTC.

The V gene is TRBV10-2, the J gene TRBJ1-4, with 10 nucleotides matching TRBD1. Trimming took 3 bases from V and 8 from J; bases not matched to a gene: 6. The CDR3 contains 15 residues. Germline lookup yields CDR1 WSHSY and CDR2 SAAADI. CDR3 region: CASSDRDRGQEKLFF. The CDR3 DNA sequence: TGCGCCAGCAGTGACCGCGACAGGGGGCAGGAAAAACTGTTTTTT.

This clone showed up just once. This chain links TRBV11-2 with TRBJ2-3; TRBD2 aligns across 15 bases. Germline V lookup: CDR1 SGHAT, CDR2 FQNNGV. With V trimmed by 4 bases and J by 5 bases, 4 bases remained unmatched. The CDR3 consists of 16 residues. CDR3 residues: CASSWTSGGAEDTQYF. In nucleotides, the CDR3 is TGTGCCAGCAGCTGGACTAGCGGGGGGGCTGAAGATACGCAGTATTTT.

The J gene is TRBJ1-1, the V gene TRBV7-2; 7 nucleotides line up with TRBD1. Trimming cost V 1 base and J 13 bases; bases outside gene matches: 12. The length of the CDR3 is 14 residues. Per the germline V gene, CDR1 is SGHTA and CDR2 is FQGNSA. Written as DNA, the CDR3 is TGTGCCAGCAGCTTAGTGGTTCAACAGGGGAAGCTTTTCTTT. Amino acid sequence: CASSLVVQQGKLFF.

The rearrangement uses TRBV3-1 (or the pseudogene TRBV3-2) and TRBJ2-1; TRBD2 matches at 12 bases. The CDR3 consists of 20 residues. The germline V gene has CDR1 LGHDT and CDR2 YNNKEL (reference sequence). J gave up 5 bases and V 4 bases, and 18 bases lay outside the gene matches. The CDR3 reads CASSLRTSGTGPKSDNEQFF. The CDR3, as DNA: TGTGCCAGCAGCCTACGGACTAGCGGGACGGGGCCTAAGAGCGACAATGAGCAGTTCTTC.

The V gene is TRBV6-2 or TRBV6-3, the J gene TRBJ1-5, with D maybe TRBD1 (6 bases). The CDR3 length is 17 residues. The germline CDR1 and CDR2 sequences are MNHEY and SVGEGT. V lost 2 bases to trimming and J lost 5 bases, with 19 bases between them. This chain's CDR3 is CASSYVPGVGGDQPQHF. The CDR3 DNA reads TGTGCCAGCAGTTACGTTCCGGGGGTAGGGGGGGATCAGCCCCAGCATTTT.

The rearrangement joins TRBV21-1 to TRBJ2-2; TRBD2 is the table's D call and was not checked against the DNA. TRBV21-1 counts as a pseudogene. There are 18 residues in the CDR3. The CDR3 nucleotides are TGTGCCAGCAGCAAAGATAGTAGCGGGGGAGCAGACACCGGGGAGCTGTTTTTT. Translating gives CASSKDSSGGADTGELFF.

The chain links TRBV6-1 to TRBJ2-1, with 8 bases identical to TRBD2. CDR1 is MNHNS and CDR2 is SASEGT in the germline V gene. After removal of 4 bases from V and 0 bases from J, the junction contained 8 bases not matched to a gene. The CDR3 has 17 amino acids. This CDR3 reads CASSVSASGFSYNEQFF. The CDR3 DNA reads TGTGCCAGCAGTGTCTCGGCTAGCGGGTTCTCCTACAATGAGCAGTTCTTC.

The chain has TRBV3-1 (or the pseudogene TRBV3-2) and TRBJ2-4; D gene ambiguous. The length of the CDR3 is 18 residues. Trimming left V 0 bases short and J 0 bases short, with 15 bases between. From germline, CDR1 is LGHDT and CDR2 YNNKEL (reference sequence). The CDR3, as DNA: TGTGCCAGCAGCCAAGATTGGTCGAAGATACTAGCCAAAAACATTCAGTACTTC. Protein sequence: CASSQDWSKILAKNIQYF.

This sequence joins TRBV9 and TRBJ1-5, with TRBD1 matching 8 bases. The ends lost 4 bases at V and 5 bases at J; junction bases unmatched: 8. The germline V gene has CDR1 SGDLS and CDR2 YYNGEE. This CDR3 has 15 residues. The CDR3 sequence: CASSPRTGMDQPQHF. CDR3 coding DNA: TGTGCCAGCAGCCCCCGGACAGGGATGGATCAGCCCCAGCATTTT.